This T cell receptor (beta chain) was sequenced during a study of blood T cell repertoires in COVID-19. The length of the CDR3 is 15 residues. Germline V gives CDR1 SGHTA, CDR2 FQGNSA. Trimming cost V 1 base and J 8 bases; bases outside gene matches: 7. Data came from immunoSEQ multiplex PCR; TCRdb stores just in-frame clones and leaves some out. The repertoire holds about 200,000 clones, with under 90% as singletons. The sample comprised peripheral blood. This sequence was found in an older person with COVID-19, enrolled during active disease. The genes are TRBV7-2 and TRBJ2-2, with TRBD2 identical over 7 bases. CDR3 DNA sequence: TGTGCCAGCAGCTTAGTGGGCGGGGGAGGAGGGGAGCTGTTTTTT. Its translation is CASSLVGGGGGELFF.